This is a list of T cell receptor beta chains from one sample in a study of OX40 agonist ivuxolimab in advanced cancers. The assay was immunoSEQ multiplex PCR, and TCRdb's table has in-frame clones only and misses some. The table has about 79,000 clones, over 80% seen once; the top ten hold 0.53%. The input for sequencing was CD4+ or CD8+ T cells sorted from blood, taken in a trial of the OX40 agonist ivuxolimab. The receptors stem from an adult with an advanced solid tumor such as melanoma, head and neck, liver or kidney cancer. CDR3s include the opening cysteine and the closing phenylalanine or tryptophan.

V,J,CDR3
TRBV7-8,TRBJ2-1,CASSPTGRTGFLFF
TRBV2,TRBJ2-1,CASSVRSQTNEQFF
TRBV18,-,CASSPRSGGTYEQYF
TRBV23-1,TRBJ1-2,CASSRVDSPGQNSYGYTF
TRBV7-3,TRBJ1-2,CASSLGRGSGYTF
TRBV5-1,TRBJ2-5,CASSLTSGREETQYF
TRBV5-1,TRBJ2-2,CASSPGLLHPGELFF
TRBV30,TRBJ1-2,CAWSRDRGHGYTF
TRBV5-8,TRBJ2-2,CASSLWARASGTAGELFF
TRBV7-2,TRBJ2-7,CASSSWDRTYSYEQYF
TRBV7-8,TRBJ2-1,CASSASSPSSGEQFF
TRBV15,TRBJ1-1,CATSREGALNTEAFF
TRBV19,TRBJ2-5,CASSIGGVQETQYF
TRBV18,TRBJ2-7,CASSPLGQTYEQYF
TRBV4-2,TRBJ2-7,CASSQVRLAGTYEQYF
TRBV6-5,-,CASSSDIQPYEQYF
TRBV7-2,TRBJ1-2,CASSSDRGVYGYTF
TRBV7-3,TRBJ2-7,CASSYLEYEQYF
TRBV28,TRBJ2-1,CASSLRWRTNEQFF
TRBV11-3,TRBJ2-1,CASSFRQAKGNEQFF
TRBV18,TRBJ2-5,CASSPREQETQYF
TRBV5-1,TRBJ2-3,CASSLQGQGTDTQYF
TRBV5-1,TRBJ2-3,CASSTGTSGTNTDTQYF
TRBV29-1,TRBJ1-2,CSVVPLETAGGNGYTF
TRBV12-5,TRBJ1-5,CASGLVFTGSNQPQHF
TRBV7-2,TRBJ2-7,CASSSGLYSYEQYF
TRBV19,TRBJ1-2,CASSIGAEAYGYTF
TRBV2,TRBJ1-1,CAILRGGPNTEAFF
TRBV28,TRBJ1-1,CASSRRDSRITEAFF
TRBV7-2,TRBJ2-5,CASSLGRGVPETQYF
TRBV6-1,TRBJ1-5,CASSGELSSNQPQHF
TRBV19,TRBJ1-4,CASSIPGNDEKLFF
TRBV5-6,TRBJ2-2,CASSLAGVYGELFF
TRBV11-2,TRBJ2-7,CASSLVQGPYEQYF
TRBV11-3,TRBJ2-5,CASSLPKGASQETQYF
TRBV19,TRBJ1-2,CASSIEGRSYGYTF
TRBV5-1,TRBJ2-1,CASSLEAMNEQFF
TRBV30,TRBJ2-3,CAWTPGTSYSTDTQYF
TRBV11-2,TRBJ2-7,CASSEILAGGYEQYF
TRBV9,TRBJ2-4,CASNRDRGGNIQYF
TRBV5-4,TRBJ2-5,CASSFIQRRETQYF
TRBV5-6,TRBJ2-7,CASSSRISGFSYEQYF
TRBV19,TRBJ2-7,CASSIGRSSYEQYF
TRBV10-3,TRBJ1-3,CAITLDGSASGNTIYF
TRBV4-3,TRBJ2-2,CASSQVGGHTGELFF
TRBV11-2,TRBJ2-1,CASSLLNEQFF